This T cell receptor beta chain was identified during a study of CD8 T cells in Susac syndrome. Study information: The Susac syndrome patients were therapy-naive, on corticosteroids, or on intravenous immunoglobulin alone at blood draw.

The CDR3 totals 15 residues. In germline, CDR1 is LNHDA, CDR2 SQIVND (reference sequence). Losses at the gene ends were 11 bases for V and 5 bases for J; bases not matched to a gene: 11. Turning to this clonotype: Its specificity is unknown.

Findings and limits, study-wide: The relatively small number of individuals in the TCR sequencing and HLA analysis was acknowledged by the study.

cDNA came from about 0.5 to 1 ug RNA primed by random hexamers. TCRdb recomputed calls from the immunoSEQ multiplex PCR reads with MiXCR, one row per CDR3 protein. Counted here are around 230,000 distinct CDR3 sequences, about 96% occurring once; the ten biggest clones make up approximately 0.1%. This clonotype originated in a human donor with Susac syndrome. This rearrangement joins TRBV19 to TRBJ2-2, with 10 nucleotides matching TRBD2. Sequenced: CD4+ T cells from PBMCs. Written as DNA, the CDR3 is TGTGCCTCCCGAGAGGAGACTAGCGGGACCGGGGAGCTGTTTTTT. Protein sequence: CASREETSGTGELFF.